What follows are 10 T cell receptor beta chains derived from one specimen sequenced in a study of blood T cell repertoires in COVID-19. Sequencing was performed with immunoSEQ multiplex PCR; in TCRdb, only in-frame clones are kept and a portion is missing. The sample lists some 240,000 clones, 80% to 90% occurring once. The sample comprised PBMCs or T cells enriched from blood (not recorded which). Receptors were obtained from a woman aged 40 to 55 who had been exposed to COVID-19.

This chain connects TRBV29-1 to TRBJ1-1; weak D call: TRBD1 (6 bases). The length of the CDR3 is 14 residues. The V and J ends lost 5 bases and 2 bases respectively, with 15 bases between them. The germline V gene has CDR1 SQVTM and CDR2 ANQGSEA. The DNA for the CDR3 is TGCAGCGTTCTCGTGCAGGGGAGAAACACTGAAGCTTTCTTT. Its protein product is CSVLVQGRNTEAFF.

A single count supports this clone. V gene TRBV28 combines with J gene TRBJ1-4; D unresolved. The CDR3 is made up of 15 amino acids. Germline CDR1 reads MDHEN; CDR2 reads SYDVKM. V lost 5 bases and J 0 bases, leaving 10 bases between the germline ends. The CDR3 DNA follows: TGTGCCAGCAGTAACTTCCGGGCAACTAATGAAAAACTGTTTTTT. The encoded protein is CASSNFRATNEKLFF.

The V gene is TRBV28, the J gene TRBJ2-7, with no clear D. The CDR3 spans 11 residues. The germline V gene has CDR1 MDHEN and CDR2 SYDVKM. Trimming took off 10 bases at V and 1 base at J, with 8 bases between the two ends. CDR3 amino acids: CATEESYEQYF. The DNA of the CDR3 is TGTGCCACCGAAGAGTCCTACGAGCAGTACTTC.

The chain couples TRBV19 to TRBJ2-7, with D perhaps matching TRBD2 (5 bases). CDR1 is LNHDA, CDR2 SQIVND, per germline (reference sequence). V was pared by 7 bases and J by 4 bases, with 17 bases between. The CDR3 length is 14 residues. The CDR3 protein is CASKPGSGGYEQYF. The CDR3 DNA reads as TGTGCCAGTAAACCCGGGTCAGGAGGATACGAGCAGTACTTC.

DNA of the CDR3: TGCGCCAGCAGCCAAGGGAGAGCTGACTATGGCTACACCTTC. Protein: CASSQGRADYGYTF. The chain couples TRBV4-3 to TRBJ1-2, with D unresolved. The length of the CDR3 is 14 residues. CDR1 is LGHNA, CDR2 YSLEER, per germline. V lost 1 base and J 3 bases, leaving 9 bases between the germline ends.

The CDR3 nucleotides read TGTGCCAGCAGTGAGTTCCCTGGGGGACAGGGGACCAATTCACCCCTCCACTTT. This codes for CASSEFPGGQGTNSPLHF. The chain carries TRBV6-1 and TRBJ1-6, with 10 bases fitting TRBD1. The V and J ends lost 3 bases and 7 bases, in that order; junction bases with no gene match: 12. The CDR3 is 18 amino acids. CDR1 and CDR2 (germline): MNHNS, SASEGT.

The V call is TRBV9, the J call TRBJ1-5; D unclear. The germline V gene has CDR1 SGDLS and CDR2 YYNGEE. The CDR3 covers 13 residues. Between the trimmed V and J ends, which lost 6 bases and 7 bases, there was a span of 14 bases. CDR3 in amino acids: CASTSGGSQPQHF. The CDR3 DNA reads as TGTGCCAGCACCTCCGGAGGGTCCCAGCCCCAGCATTTT.

V gene TRBV28 combines with J gene TRBJ1-4, with 9 bases aligning to TRBD1. The CDR3 has 15 amino acids. After removal of 4 bases from V and 5 bases from J, the junction contained 5 bases not matched to a gene. The germline CDR1 and CDR2 sequences are MDHEN and SYDVKM. The CDR3 spells CASSSLGQGNEKLFF. In nucleotides, the CDR3 is TGTGCCAGCAGTTCCCTCGGACAGGGGAATGAAAAACTGTTTTTT. The whole variable domain, filled in from reference TRBV28 and TRBJ1-4, reads DVKVTQSSRYLVKRTGEKVFLECVQDMDHENMFWYRQDPGLGLRLIYFSYDVKMKEKGDIPEGYSVSREKKERFSLILESASTNQTSMYLCASSSLGQGNEKLFFGSGTQLSVL.

This clone was found once. The chain couples TRBV24-1 to TRBJ2-2, with 8 bases matching TRBD1. This CDR3 has 16 amino acids. V trimming: 4 bases; J trimming: 4 bases; junction bases outside the gene matches: 7. Per germline, CDR1 KGHDR and CDR2 SFDVKD. The CDR3 nucleotides read TGTGCCACCAGTGAGTCGACAGGGGTCGGCACCGGGGAGCTGTTTTTT. This sequence encodes CATSESTGVGTGELFF.

The chain combines TRBV28 with TRBJ2-1; 8 bases agree with TRBD1. The CDR3 runs 17 residues. CDR1 MDHEN and CDR2 SYDVKM come from the germline V gene. J was trimmed by 1 base and V by 5 bases; bases with no gene match: 10. The CDR3 DNA is TGTGCCAGCAGTCCCCCGGACAGGGTTTTATCCTACAATGAGCAGTTCTTC. It is translated as CASSPPDRVLSYNEQFF.